Described below is a single T cell receptor (beta chain) sequence and its context. The table came from immunoSEQ multiplex PCR; TCRdb's copy has only in-frame clones and leaves some out. This table has around 10,000 clones, roughly 80% appearing once. The data stem from a study of follicular helper T cells after annual influenza vaccination. Study at large: Blood was drawn on days 0, 7 and 28 after vaccination.

Time point given: 2015-2016 season, pre-vaccination. No donor had influenza vaccine in the prior 6 months; all lived in the community. Donors with HIV/AIDS, active malignancy, immunomodulators or active illness were excluded. Sorted cTfh were non-naive CD4+CXCR5+PD-1+, either ICOS+CD38+ or ICOS-CD38-. The receptor's source is an adult who received the influenza vaccine. The source material was CXCR5+ CD38- circulating T follicular helper cells from blood, sampled on the day of influenza vaccination. Specified subset: circulating Tfh, non-naive CD4+CXCR5+PD-1+ (ICOS+CD38+ or ICOS-CD38-).

The CDR3: CASSTLRPQGSGEQYF. The CDR3 DNA reads as TGTGCCAGCAGCACTCTTCGTCCGCAGGGATCAGGGGAGCAGTACTTC. The genes are TRBV7-8 and TRBJ2-7; D may be TRBD1 (5 bases). The CDR3 sequence is 16 residues long. CDR1 SGHVS and CDR2 FQNEAQ come from the germline V gene. Between the trimmed V and J ends, which lost 5 bases and 7 bases, there was a span of 24 bases.